The present T cell receptor (beta chain) was sequenced within a study of blood T cell repertoires in COVID-19. Study-wide background: Spain, Italy and the United States supplied samples that represented acute and convalescent COVID-19. Nucleic acid was either cDNA or gDNA, and it came from T cells, B-cell-depleted T cells, or PBMCs.

Original data processing: Amplification with reference gene primers provided the estimates of nucleated cell counts. Produced via immunoSEQ multiplex PCR; TCRdb's table is partial and in-frame only. V and J calls and clone size follow that table, whereas D and trimming were derived from the DNA. The sample yields hundreds of thousands of clones, about 87% seen once. V was trimmed by 5 bases and J by 9 bases, leaving 11 bases between them. In germline, CDR1 is MNHEY, CDR2 SVGEGT. The CDR3 sequence is 12 residues long. Material for sequencing was peripheral blood. The receptor's source is a human donor in a cohort sampled during active COVID-19. V is TRBV6-2 or TRBV6-3 and J is TRBJ1-5; D might be TRBD1 (6 bases). DNA of the CDR3: TGTGCCAGCAGTGACGCCAGGGGGCCCCAGCATTTT. Translation gives CASSDARGPQHF.